The TCR beta chain under discussion was sequenced for a study of CXCR3-negative and CXCR3-positive naive CD8 T cells. UMI labels and 5' RACE were used to prepare the TRB cDNA libraries. TCRdb re-called the 5' RACE reads, yielding one record per CDR3 amino acid sequence without DNA. This table holds tens of thousands of distinct CDR3 sequences. Each CD8+ T cell subset was sorted in triplicate, some 270,000 cells each. Per germline, CDR1 LNHDA and CDR2 SQIVND (reference sequence). This CDR3 region has 14 residues. The receptor's source is a human donor in good health. Some clones in this sample may be carry-over from other donors' samples. The chain carries TRBV19 and TRBJ1-6; TCRdb proposes TRBD1, but this gene call is untestable without DNA. Sequenced sample: memory CD8+ T cells from blood. This CDR3 reads CASSNTGEVSPLHF.